This T cell receptor (beta chain) was sequenced in a study of preoperative IRX-2 immunotherapy in early breast cancer. The CDR3 covers 11 residues. Trimming shortened V by 3 bases and J by 7 bases, and 6 bases separated the two germline ends. Germline assignment: CDR1 MRHNA and CDR2 SNTAGT. Stated treatment: preoperative locoregional IRX-2 cytokine immunotherapy. Patients received preoperative, locoregional IRX-2 cytokine immunotherapy in a phase Ib study. Using immunoSEQ multiplex PCR, the repertoire was profiled, and TCRdb retains in-frame clones only, with some absent. The sample records about 26,000 clones, 75% to 85% being singletons.

The sequencing here drew on lymph node tissue, taken after IRX-2 immunotherapy. The chain joins TRBV6-4 to TRBJ1-1; the D is unclear. The receptor's source is a human donor with breast cancer. The CDR3 sequence is CASSDWGEAFF. CDR3 bases: TGTGCCAGCAGTGATTGGGGTGAAGCTTTCTTT.